The rows below give T cell receptor beta chains drawn from one sample of a study of T cell responses to AZD1222 COVID-19 vaccine. Sequencing used immunoSEQ multiplex PCR; TCRdb keeps in-frame clones, though not all of them. Counted here are approximately 140,000 clones, under 95% occurring once; the ten biggest clones make up about 3%. The material sequenced was peripheral blood, taken on day 0 of MenACWY control vaccination. These TCRs come from an adult in good health. Each CDR3 is given with its conserved first and last residue. A D gene is named only where the DNA matches it firmly. Clone size is given for some rows only: seen once, a few or many times, or a class if the clone is expanded.

d_call j_call clone_size v_call cdr3_nt cdr3_aa
- TRBJ2-5 - TRBV20-1 TGCAGTGCTAGGAACGAAGAGACCCAGTACTTC CSARNEETQYF
- TRBJ1-6 - TRBV4-2 TGTGCCAGCAGCCAAGACGGGCCCGGCGTTCCTAATTCACCCCTCCACTTT CASSQDGPGVPNSPLHF
TRBD1 TRBJ1-2 - TRBV10-3 TGTGCCATCAGTGAAGACAGGGTCTATGGCTACACCTTC CAISEDRVYGYTF
- TRBJ2-1 - TRBV6-5 TGTGCCAGCAGTCCCGAGGGGGTCAGTGAGCAGTTCTTC CASSPEGVSEQFF
- TRBJ2-7 few TRBV7-9 TGTGCCTCGGGCGGAGGCTCCTCCTACGAGCAGTACTTC CASGGGSSYEQYF
TRBD1 TRBJ1-1 - TRBV30 TGTGCCGTAAACAGGGGGAACACTGAAGCTTTCTTT CAVNRGNTEAFF
- TRBJ1-1 - TRBV11-2 TGTGCCAGCAGCTTAGGGGCAGTAATATTGAACACTGAAGCTTTCTTT CASSLGAVILNTEAFF
- TRBJ1-1 once TRBV3-1/TRBV3-2 TGTGCCAGCAGCCTCGGACTGGTCACTGAAGCTTTCTTT CASSLGLVTEAFF
- TRBJ1-2 - TRBV29-1 TGCAGCGCCTATACAGGGTCCGGAGGCTACACCTTC CSAYTGSGGYTF
- TRBJ2-7 - TRBV11-1 TGTGCCAGCAGCTTGGGGAACGAGCAGTACTTC CASSLGNEQYF
TRBD1 TRBJ1-6 few TRBV3-1/TRBV3-2 TGTGCCAGCAGCCAAGTAGCGACAGGGAGGCCTAATTCACCCCTCCACTTT CASSQVATGRPNSPLHF
- TRBJ2-5 - TRBV28 TGTGCCAGCAGACGAGGGGGGGAGACCCAGTACTTC CASRRGGETQYF
TRBD1 TRBJ1-1 - TRBV6-5 TGTGCCAGCATCATACAGGGGAGGGCTTTCTTT CASIIQGRAFF
- TRBJ1-2 - TRBV13 TGTGCCAGCAGCGCAAACCCAACAGGTGGCTACACCTTC CASSANPTGGYTF
- TRBJ1-1 - TRBV3-1/TRBV3-2 TGTGCCAGCAGCCGACCGGGCCCTGAAGCTTTCTTT CASSRPGPEAFF
TRBD1 TRBJ1-2 - TRBV5-1 TGCGCCAGCAGCTTAAGGGGACAGGGAGGTGGTGGCTACACCTTC CASSLRGQGGGGYTF
- TRBJ1-1 - TRBV4-1 TGCGCCAGCAGCCAAGATGCGCAGACTGAAGCTTTCTTT CASSQDAQTEAFF
TRBD1 TRBJ2-7 - TRBV6-5 TGTGCCAGCAGTTCACGGACAGGGAGCAACGAGCAGTACTTC CASSSRTGSNEQYF
- TRBJ1-2 - TRBV24-1 TGTGCCACCAGTGATTTCGCTCTTAACTATGGCTACACCTTC CATSDFALNYGYTF
- TRBJ1-1 - TRBV5-5 TGTGCCAGTCAACAGGGCGTCGACACTGAAGCTTTCTTT CASQQGVDTEAFF
- TRBJ2-2 once TRBV9 TGTGCCAGCAGCGCTGGTCGGGTAAACACCGGGGAGCTGTTTTTT CASSAGRVNTGELFF
- TRBJ1-2 - TRBV2 TGTGCCAGCAGTGAGGGTGACGCAAGGGGCTACACCTTC CASSEGDARGYTF
- TRBJ2-7 - TRBV4-2 TGTGCCAGCAGCCAAGGGACTGGGAACTACGAGCAGTACTTC CASSQGTGNYEQYF
- TRBJ1-3 - TRBV2 TGTGCCAGCAGCGTAACAGGGACTGGAAACACCATATATTTT CASSVTGTGNTIYF
- TRBJ1-6 - TRBV11-2 TGTGCCAGCAAAGGGGAGCCAAATTCACCCCTCCACTTT CASKGEPNSPLHF
- TRBJ1-1 - TRBV5-4 TGTGCCAGCAGCTTGGAGCGGGGTTGGAATGTCGCTGAAGCTTTCTTT CASSLERGWNVAEAFF
- TRBJ1-2 - TRBV29-1 TGCAGCGTGCTCGGGGTCGGGGGCTACGCCTTC CSVLGVGGYAF
- TRBJ1-5 - TRBV7-9 TGTGCCAGCAGCGGGGGGGATCAGCCCCAGCATTTT CASSGGDQPQHF
TRBD2 TRBJ2-1 - TRBV7-7 TGTGCTAGCAGCTTAGATCCTAGCGGAGACAATGAGCAGTTCTTC CASSLDPSGDNEQFF
TRBD2 TRBJ2-1 - TRBV6-5 TGTGCCAGCAGTTTCGCGCGAGCGGGAGGCCTCAATGAGCAGTTCTTC CASSFARAGGLNEQFF
TRBD2 TRBJ2-2 - TRBV7-6 TGTGCCAGCAGCTTCTCTAGCGGGGGGGCCGCGAACACCGGGGAGCTGTTTTTT CASSFSSGGAANTGELFF
- TRBJ1-2 - TRBV5-4 TGTGCCAGCCGGGACGGCCGATCTGGCTACACCTTC CASRDGRSGYTF
- TRBJ1-3 - TRBV4-2 TGTGCCAGCAGCCGGGGACTTCAGGGGTTAGTCACGGGAAACACCATATATTTT CASSRGLQGLVTGNTIYF
- TRBJ1-5 - TRBV15 TGTGCCACCAGCAGAGATAAGGGCCTCAATCAGCCCCAGCATTTT CATSRDKGLNQPQHF
TRBD1 TRBJ1-3 - TRBV18 TGTGCCAGCTCACCACCCTCAGGGGGCGTGAGAAACACCATATATTTT CASSPPSGGVRNTIYF
TRBD1 TRBJ1-1 - TRBV6-5 TGTGCCAGCAGCTACCAGGGGGCGCATAGTGAAGCTTTCTTT CASSYQGAHSEAFF
- TRBJ1-2 - TRBV7-6 TGTGCCAGCAGCCCGCGAATTGGGGACCCGGGGGGCTATGGCTACACCTTC CASSPRIGDPGGYGYTF
TRBD1 TRBJ1-1 - TRBV6-5 TGTGCCAGCAGCTCCGGGACAGGGTTTGCTGAAGCTTTCTTT CASSSGTGFAEAFF
TRBD1 TRBJ1-3 - TRBV7-2 TGTGCCAGCAGCTTAAGGGGAAGGGACAGCCTATATTTT CASSLRGRDSLYF
TRBD1 TRBJ1-5 - TRBV27 TGTGCCAGCAGTGACAGGGGTAATCAGCCCCAGCATTTT CASSDRGNQPQHF
- TRBJ1-1 - TRBV4-1 TGCGCCAGCAGCGTCCTAGGAGGGAAGGTCACTGAAGCTTTCTTT CASSVLGGKVTEAFF
TRBD1 TRBJ2-1 - TRBV30 TGTGCCTGGACCAGAAACAGGGGGGCCTACAATGAGCAGTTCTTC CAWTRNRGAYNEQFF
- TRBJ2-5 - TRBV5-1 TGCGCCAGCAGCTTGGTTAAGGCGGCAGGGCAAGAGACCCAGTACTTC CASSLVKAAGQETQYF
- TRBJ1-1 - TRBV29-1 TGCAGCGTTGACGAAGCCCAGGTCGGTGAAGCTTTCTTT CSVDEAQVGEAFF
- TRBJ1-1 - TRBV5-6 TGTGCCAGCAGCCATGACTGGGCCGGCACTGAAGCTTTCTTT CASSHDWAGTEAFF
- TRBJ1-1 once TRBV18 TGTGCCAGCTCACCAAGGACCTTGAACACTGAAGCTTTCTTT CASSPRTLNTEAFF
TRBD1 TRBJ1-2 - TRBV6-5 TGTGCCGGCCGGGACAGTGACGGGTATGGCTACACCTTC CAGRDSDGYGYTF